Given below is one TCR beta chain in context. Its antigen is still unknown. Base quality data are lacking; no much larger clone is found one base away. The cohort comprised under 700 healthy bone marrow donors. All cohort members were sampled while nominally healthy, although unrecorded immune exposures were likely present. The donor was CMV seronegative and was included in the group of 352 seronegative cohort members. Every donor gave a peripheral blood sample, and the peripheral blood mononuclear cells from that sample were used for TCR beta sequencing. Genomic DNA extraction from the blood cell samples was performed with the Qiagen DNeasy Blood Extraction Kit. This record comes from a study of cytomegalovirus exposure and HLA in healthy donors (dated by TCRdb to the late 2010s). Broadly, across the study: In an earlier analysis of roughly 500 of the donors, approximately 300 Gb of sequence data and 100 million or so unique TCR beta sequences from roughly 200 million T cells were reported. Roughly 300 gigabases of sequencing data and approximately 80 million unique TCR sequences were included in an early release covering 500 to 750 HLA-typed donors. Of the approximately 400 genotyped donors, more than 75% were placed in the genetic ancestry cluster associated with self-reported Caucasian donors. The aim of the study was to test whether cataloging public T cell receptors could identify signatures of past pathogen exposure. The study profiled the T cell repertoires of hundreds of subjects by immunosequencing and related them to cytomegalovirus serostatus. In addition to the first cohort of roughly 670 subjects, a separate validation cohort of approximately 110 different subjects was used. To predict cytomegalovirus infection status, the study combined high-throughput TCR immunosequencing, statistical association of individual TCRs with disease status, and machine learning. In a later analysis, previously published TCR beta repertoires from about 640 donors were re-analyzed and high-resolution HLA genotyping was added so that TCR occurrence patterns could be studied. Rather than using new phenotypic data, the later analysis identified candidate immune exposures from TCR beta sequences and from how often those sequences occurred across donors. An earlier analysis of several hundred of the donors applied high-throughput TCR beta sequencing to assess whether each TCR beta V gene segment acted as functional or pseudogenic. Donor age, sex, ethnicity and CMV serostatus were compiled together with the repertoire data. In a later genetic analysis, genome-wide SNP genotypes for about 60% of the 666 donors were used, and that subset was treated as a discovery cohort. Every repertoire in the discovery cohort had been generated on one and the same sequencing platform. HLA typing covered class I and class II loci at four-digit resolution. The number of typed donors differed by locus: roughly 620-640 for A, B, C, DRB1 and DQB1; 500 to 550 for DQA1; around 610 for DPA1; and some 450 for DPB1. Five DR-DQ haplotypes were handled as single units for association and clustering, since linkage in the cohort was strong. Among around 400 genotyped donors of the cohort, an average of approximately 220,000 unique TCR beta nucleotide sequences was sequenced per donor, of which about 18% were non-productive.

CDR1 SGHRS and CDR2 YFSETQ are derived from the germline V gene. The cysteine opens and the phenylalanine closes a CDR3 of 14 amino acids. Of the read, only the CDR3 DNA is kept; its 42 bases are in frame from base 1. Trimming takes 5 bases off V and 1 base off J; junction bases not matched to a gene: 6. The library came from the immunoSEQ multiplex PCR assay. For the multiplex PCR, a mixture combining 60 forward primers for TCR Vbeta segments and 13 reverse primers for TCR Jbeta segments was used. The CDR3 region of rearranged TCR beta genes was amplified from genomic DNA with a multiplex PCR assay. On the Illumina HiSeq System, the amplified TCR beta libraries were sequenced as 87-base-pair reads. In the authors' own workflow: A later analysis counted approximately 84 million unique TCR beta chains across the 666 repertoires, and about 10 million of these chains were shared by at least two donors. To remove PCR and sequencing errors, raw reads were error-corrected and collapsed into unique sequences using a nearest-neighbor algorithm that merged closely related sequences. To assign V, D and J gene segments, CDR3 sequences were aligned to IMGT reference sequences. Each retained sequence needed at least a six-nucleotide match to both a V gene segment and a J gene segment. A rearrangement was called productive if the CDR3 had no stop codons and remained in frame with V and J, and every other rearrangement was called non-productive. Following IMGT convention, CDR3 was defined as the stretch from the second conserved V-encoded cysteine to the conserved J-encoded phenylalanine. The earlier analysis of roughly 590 of the donors excluded sequences that lacked an unambiguous match to a single V gene segment. An earlier analysis of some 500 of the donors classified V segments as functional when productive rearrangements were above 56.7% and as segregating when the standard deviation between donors was above 5%. A statistical classification framework was developed to diagnose cytomegalovirus status using the catalog of TCR beta chain sequences. In a later analysis, TCR nucleotide sequences were compared against IMGT/GENE-DB human TR gene sequences so that V and J genes could be assigned. Using the TCRdist pipeline, a later analysis assigned CDR3 sequences along with most-parsimonious VDJ recombination scenarios. In a later analysis, each TCR beta chain was defined by its CDR3 amino acid sequence together with its V-gene family, and reads without a unique V-gene family were excluded. A later analysis removed 592 highly shared, low-generation-probability nucleotide sequences to deal with suspected cross-contamination and a sequencing artifact. A later analysis calculated a clonal expansion index for each public chain from normalized within-repertoire ranks of inferred template counts. In a later analysis, generation probabilities were computed using a VDJ recombination model fitted to out-of-frame rearrangements, and the results were checked against IGoR. A later analysis scored TCR-TCR, TCR-HLA and TCR-CMV co-occurrence with hypergeometric tests, applying a repertoire-size bias correction to TCR pairs. A later analysis estimated false discovery rates by permuting HLA or CMV assignments 20 times. In a later analysis, co-occurring TCRs were grouped using DBSCAN, and TCRdist sequence similarity was added for clustering within HLA-allele-positive subsets. Repertoires with fewer than 30,000 or more than 120,000 public chains were left out of co-occurrence clustering, as were five repertoires with anomalous nucleotide sharing. TCRdb limited this immuneACCESS table to in-frame rearrangements with V and J called. A share of clones is missing; checked studies link under half to unresolved V genes, and the rest is unexplained. That table is the source of V, J and clone size, and D and trimming were worked out from the DNA. This sample is represented by approximately 140,000 clones; roughly 80% of them were singletons. About 1.2% of the sample belongs to the ten largest clones.

The study at large found these results: A later genetic analysis associated a missense DCLRE1C variant with V-gene and J-gene trimming of TCR beta chains, and an independent cohort replicated the association. Because the 87-base-pair reads could not distinguish some IMGT-functional V segments, including TRBV6-2 and TRBV6-3, those segments were excluded. In a later analysis, the rate of TCR association differed among HLA loci, with DRB1 alleles having the most associated TCRs and HLA-C alleles having the fewest. The study gave a list of over 150 TCR beta chains associated with cytomegalovirus. Because some donors lacked HLA typing at each locus, the association tests relied only on the typed subset. While some public TCRs were present in many individuals, most TCR sequences turned up only very rarely across donors. In this cohort, only TCR beta chains were sequenced, and detectable features were limited by the absence of alpha or paired-chain data. The authors suggested that the approach could potentially be extended to other disease states and immunological phenotypes. The classifier was reported to diagnose cytomegalovirus status with high specificity and sensitivity in both the original cohort and the validation cohort. A cluster of highly shared sequence variants was judged likely to be a technical artifact of the sequencing pipeline. Assigning TCR associations to individual alleles was difficult when HLA alleles, especially DR and DQ, strongly co-occurred. The only immune exposure information available for the cohort was CMV serostatus. An earlier analysis of several hundred of the donors showed that most TCR beta V segments appeared in productive rearrangements either about 87% or about 30% of the time, which broadly matched IMGT annotations. A later genetic analysis reported fewer N-insertions in productive TCRs among donors in an Asian-associated ancestry cluster than the approximately 700-donor mean. Because counts were too low, roughly 16 rarely observed V segments, including chromosome 9 orphons, were left out of the earlier analysis of some 600 of the donors. Linkage disequilibrium might explain the correlated functional status among segregating V segments, but an unknown experimental factor could not be excluded. In vitro tests confirmed that a few of the cytomegalovirus-associated TCR beta chains recognize cytomegalovirus antigens. A later analysis found that most CMV-associated TCR beta chains appeared HLA-restricted, with HLA associations seemingly driven largely by CMV exposure. The presence/absence analyses assumed that sequencing depth was roughly uniform across donors, and that assumption may not be true. A later analysis associated 16,951 TCR beta sequences with specific HLA alleles at a false discovery rate of 0.05. A later analysis found that HLA-associated TCR beta chains were more clonally expanded and had lower generation probabilities than equally common non-associated chains. A further reported finding was that TCR beta sequences accurately predicted the HLA-A and HLA-B alleles for most subjects in the first cohort. A later analysis reported that several top co-occurrence clusters appeared linked to parvovirus B19, influenza, CMV and Epstein-Barr virus.

Sequencing input: PBMCs. This sequence was found in a boy aged 5-17 years in good health and CMV-seronegative. The chain couples TRBV5-1 to TRBJ2-7; 7 of the junction bases match TRBD2. Here is the DNA: TGCGCCAGCAGAACCACTAGCGATTCCTACGAGCAGTACTTC. It encodes CASRTTSDSYEQYF.